Listed below are T cell receptor beta chains from one sample, sequenced in a study of shared clonotypes between healthy human individuals. The repertoire was sequenced with immunoSEQ multiplex PCR; TCRdb's copy has only in-frame clones and lacks some. The sample contains about 520,000 clones, 70% to 85% of which appear only once. The sequenced material came from PBMCs. These receptors were collected from a woman in her thirties or forties in good health. Some clones in this sample may be carry-over from other donors' samples. CDR3s include the opening cysteine and the closing phenylalanine or tryptophan. The order of the fields is J gene, V gene, D gene, clone size, CDR3 DNA, CDR3 protein. A D gene is named only where the DNA matches it firmly. Rows give clone size only sometimes, using once, few, many, or a class for an expanded clone.

J gene: TRBJ2-7; V gene: TRBV5-8; D gene: TRBD2; clone size: -; CDR3 DNA: TGTGCCAGCAGCTTCGGGACTAGCTTCTACGAGCAGTACTTC; CDR3 protein: CASSFGTSFYEQYF
J gene: TRBJ2-5; V gene: TRBV9; D gene: TRBD1; clone size: -; CDR3 DNA: TGTGCCAGCAGCCATGGACAGGGTTCAGAGACCCAGTACTTC; CDR3 protein: CASSHGQGSETQYF
J gene: TRBJ2-1; V gene: TRBV10-2; D gene: -; clone size: -; CDR3 DNA: TGCGCCAGCACCGGCTCCGCTGAGCAGTTCTTC; CDR3 protein: CASTGSAEQFF
J gene: TRBJ2-7; V gene: TRBV7-2; D gene: -; clone size: -; CDR3 DNA: TGTGCCAGCAGCTTAGGCGGAACCTACGAGCAGTACTTC; CDR3 protein: CASSLGGTYEQYF
J gene: TRBJ2-7; V gene: TRBV11-2; D gene: TRBD1; clone size: -; CDR3 DNA: TGTGCCAGCAGCACCTCAGACAGGGTAGAAATCTACGAGCAGTACTTC; CDR3 protein: CASSTSDRVEIYEQYF
J gene: TRBJ1-4; V gene: TRBV5-1; D gene: -; clone size: few; CDR3 DNA: TGCGCCAGCAGCTTGGAGGGGTTCAGTGAAAAACTGTTTTTT; CDR3 protein: CASSLEGFSEKLFF
J gene: TRBJ1-1; V gene: TRBV29-1; D gene: TRBD1; clone size: few; CDR3 DNA: TGCAGCGTTGGGACAGGGTGGGGCATGAACACTGAAGCTTTCTTT; CDR3 protein: CSVGTGWGMNTEAFF
J gene: TRBJ2-7; V gene: TRBV2; D gene: -; clone size: -; CDR3 DNA: TGTGCCAGCAGTGATCGGGTGAGCTACGAGCAGTACTTC; CDR3 protein: CASSDRVSYEQYF
J gene: TRBJ2-1; V gene: TRBV5-1; D gene: TRBD2; clone size: few; CDR3 DNA: TGCGCCAGTACTAGCGGGCTCAACAATGAGCAGTTCTTC; CDR3 protein: CASTSGLNNEQFF
J gene: TRBJ2-1; V gene: TRBV11-1; D gene: TRBD2; clone size: -; CDR3 DNA: TGTGCCAGCAGCCGTAGCGGGAGGATGGGCAATGAGCAGTTCTTC; CDR3 protein: CASSRSGRMGNEQFF
J gene: TRBJ2-7; V gene: TRBV7-9; D gene: TRBD1; clone size: -; CDR3 DNA: TGTGCCAGCAGCGAACAGGGGTACGAGCAGTACTTC; CDR3 protein: CASSEQGYEQYF
J gene: TRBJ1-1; V gene: TRBV7-9; D gene: -; clone size: -; CDR3 DNA: TGTGCCAGCAGCACACGGACAGCCATAAACACTGAAGCTTTCTTT; CDR3 protein: CASSTRTAINTEAFF
J gene: TRBJ2-7; V gene: TRBV28; D gene: -; clone size: once; CDR3 DNA: TGTGCCAGCAGTTTAGGGGGTCTAACAGGGTACGAGCAGTACTTC; CDR3 protein: CASSLGGLTGYEQYF
J gene: TRBJ2-1; V gene: TRBV10-3; D gene: -; clone size: -; CDR3 DNA: TGTGCCATCAGTGAGGGAGATGAGCAGTTCTTC; CDR3 protein: CAISEGDEQFF
J gene: TRBJ2-2; V gene: TRBV4-1; D gene: -; clone size: -; CDR3 DNA: TGCGCCAGCAGCCATAAACCGAACACCGGGGAGCTGTTTTTT; CDR3 protein: CASSHKPNTGELFF
J gene: TRBJ2-7; V gene: TRBV15; D gene: -; clone size: -; CDR3 DNA: TGTGCCACCAGCAGAGTCGCGGGGCACTTAGACGAGCAGTACTTC; CDR3 protein: CATSRVAGHLDEQYF
J gene: TRBJ2-1; V gene: TRBV2; D gene: -; clone size: -; CDR3 DNA: TGTGCCAGCAGAGAAAATAATGAGCAGTTCTTC; CDR3 protein: CASRENNEQFF
J gene: TRBJ2-5; V gene: TRBV6-4; D gene: TRBD1; clone size: many; CDR3 DNA: TGTGCCAGCAGTGACCGGGACAGGAAAAGGGGGGAGACCCAGTACTTC; CDR3 protein: CASSDRDRKRGETQYF
J gene: TRBJ2-1; V gene: TRBV19; D gene: -; clone size: -; CDR3 DNA: TGTGCCAGTAGTGTCACAGGGGGGGTCTCCTACAATGAGCAGTTCTTC; CDR3 protein: CASSVTGGVSYNEQFF
J gene: TRBJ2-2; V gene: TRBV6-7; D gene: -; clone size: -; CDR3 DNA: TGTGCCAGCAGTGGCACATTTCAGGTAACCGGGGAGCTGTTTTTT; CDR3 protein: CASSGTFQVTGELFF
J gene: TRBJ1-3; V gene: TRBV5-1; D gene: -; clone size: -; CDR3 DNA: TGCGCCAGCAGCACCGACATGGGGGCCTATGGAAACACCATATATTTT; CDR3 protein: CASSTDMGAYGNTIYF
J gene: TRBJ1-4; V gene: TRBV2; D gene: -; clone size: -; CDR3 DNA: TGTGCCAGCAACCTAAGGAGGAGTGAAAAACTGTTTTTT; CDR3 protein: CASNLRRSEKLFF
J gene: TRBJ2-7; V gene: TRBV5-5; D gene: TRBD2; clone size: -; CDR3 DNA: TGTGCCAGCAGTTATAGCGGGAGCTACGAGCAGTACTTC; CDR3 protein: CASSYSGSYEQYF
J gene: TRBJ2-7; V gene: TRBV7-7; D gene: -; clone size: once; CDR3 DNA: TGTGCTAGCAGCTTAAGTCCCGGACCCGGGGACGAGCAGTACTTC; CDR3 protein: CASSLSPGPGDEQYF
J gene: TRBJ2-5; V gene: TRBV7-9; D gene: -; clone size: once; CDR3 DNA: TGTGCCAGCAGCTTAGGAGGAGGAGAACAAGAGACCCAGTACTTC; CDR3 protein: CASSLGGGEQETQYF
J gene: TRBJ2-3; V gene: TRBV19; D gene: -; clone size: once; CDR3 DNA: TGTGCCAGTAAGGAGGGGCCAGATACGCAGTATTTT; CDR3 protein: CASKEGPDTQYF
J gene: TRBJ2-5; V gene: TRBV5-4; D gene: TRBD1; clone size: -; CDR3 DNA: TGTGCCAGCAGCCTTACCGGACAGGGCCAGGGGGAGACCCAGTACTTC; CDR3 protein: CASSLTGQGQGETQYF
J gene: TRBJ2-5; V gene: TRBV9; D gene: -; clone size: -; CDR3 DNA: TGTGCCAGCAGCCTCACCGGGACGGAGCAAGAGACCCAGTACTTC; CDR3 protein: CASSLTGTEQETQYF
J gene: TRBJ2-6; V gene: TRBV7-2; D gene: -; clone size: -; CDR3 DNA: TGTGCCAGCAGCAAGAGAGGGCGCAGGGCTAGCTCTGGGGCCAACGTCCTGACTTTC; CDR3 protein: CASSKRGRRASSGANVLTF
J gene: TRBJ2-1; V gene: TRBV18; D gene: -; clone size: -; CDR3 DNA: TGTGCCAGCTCACCCAGACCCAATGAGCAGTTCTTC; CDR3 protein: CASSPRPNEQFF
J gene: TRBJ2-7; V gene: TRBV2; D gene: -; clone size: -; CDR3 DNA: TGTGCCAGCAGTTACTACGGGAGAGGCTACGAGCAGTACTTC; CDR3 protein: CASSYYGRGYEQYF
J gene: TRBJ1-4; V gene: TRBV19; D gene: -; clone size: once; CDR3 DNA: TGTGCCAGTAATGGGTTTTCGTCAGCAACTAATGAAAAACTGTTTTTT; CDR3 protein: CASNGFSSATNEKLFF
J gene: TRBJ1-6; V gene: TRBV7-2; D gene: -; clone size: -; CDR3 DNA: TGTGCCAGCAGCTTATCCACAGGCTATAATTCACCCCTCCACTTT; CDR3 protein: CASSLSTGYNSPLHF
J gene: TRBJ2-6; V gene: TRBV7-9; D gene: -; clone size: -; CDR3 DNA: TGTGCCAGCAGCCCCAGCTCTGGGGCCAACGTCCTGACTTTC; CDR3 protein: CASSPSSGANVLTF
J gene: TRBJ2-6; V gene: TRBV5-6; D gene: -; clone size: few; CDR3 DNA: TGTGCCAGCAGCTTGGGAGCCTCTGGGGCCAACGTCCTGACTTTC; CDR3 protein: CASSLGASGANVLTF
J gene: TRBJ1-1; V gene: TRBV6-1; D gene: TRBD1; clone size: -; CDR3 DNA: TGTGCCAGCGGGGGGCAGGGGGGCACTGAAGCTTTCTTT; CDR3 protein: CASGGQGGTEAFF
J gene: TRBJ1-1; V gene: TRBV4-1; D gene: TRBD1; clone size: -; CDR3 DNA: TGCGCCAGCAGCCGACGACAGGGGAGGGTGAACACTGAAGCTTTCTTT; CDR3 protein: CASSRRQGRVNTEAFF